The next 17 T cell receptor beta chains were all read from a single sample in a study of T cells in Graves' hyperthyroidism and ophthalmopathy. Researchers took RNA transcripts and amplified the TCR beta CDR3 regions from them. Initially, a first-round RT-PCR of the TCR CDR3 employed the HTBI primer set. TCRdb re-derived calls from the multiplex PCR reads in MiXCR, one entry per CDR3 protein. The repertoire has about 640,000 distinct CDR3 sequences, 45% of them found once; the top ten carry less than 9%. Sample: peripheral blood or thyroid tissue (not recorded which). Source of these receptors: an adult man with Graves' disease, either hyperthyroidism or ophthalmopathy (not recorded which).

The V and J genes are TRBV24-1 and TRBJ2-5; TRBD2 aligns across 9 bases. This CDR3 spans 16 amino acids. J gave up 0 bases and V 0 bases, and 1 base lay outside the gene matches. Germline V lookup: CDR1 KGHDR, CDR2 SFDVKD. The CDR3 is CATSDLPSGDQETQYF. DNA for the CDR3: TGTGCCACCAGTGATTTGCCTAGCGGGGACCAAGAGACCCAGTACTTC.

With regard to this clonotype: A much more abundant neighbour one base away suggests this may be a read error. The V and J genes are TRBV7-9 and TRBJ2-7, with 8 bases lining up with TRBD2. J was trimmed by 3 bases and V by 4 bases; bases with no gene match: 11. Germline CDR1 and CDR2: SEHNR and FQNEAQ (reference sequence). This CDR3 is 16 amino acids long. DNA for the CDR3: TGTGCCAGCAGCTCAAGGGATGCGGGGGGAGGCTACGAGCAGTACTTC. This sequence encodes CASSSRDAGGGYEQYF. The variable domain in full, completed from reference TRBV7-9 and TRBJ2-7, reads DTGVSQNPRHKITKRGQNVTFRCDPISEHNRLYWYRQTLGQGPEFLTYFQNEAQLEKSRLLSDRFSAERPKGSFSTLEIQRTEQGDSAMYLCASSSRDAGGGYEQYFGPGTRLTVT.

This clonotype has ten or more counts. The V gene is TRBV10-3, the J gene TRBJ2-2, with a possible D match to TRBD2 (5 bases). Germline assignment: CDR1 ENHRY and CDR2 SYGVKD. The V and J ends lost 3 bases and 5 bases respectively, with 7 bases between them. The CDR3 sequence is 13 residues long. As DNA, the CDR3 is TGTGCCATCAGTGAAGGAGGAACCGGGGAGCTGTTTTTT. It specifies CAISEGGTGELFF.

This clonotype has only a few counts. V gene TRBV4-1 combines with J gene TRBJ1-5, with TRBD1 matching 7 bases. Trimming at V came to 4 bases and at J to 1 base, leaving 10 bases not matched to a gene. Germline CDR1 and CDR2: MGHRA and YSYEKL. The CDR3 is 17 amino acids. The CDR3, as DNA: TGCGCCAGCAGCCCGAGGACCTTACAGGGGAGCAATCAGCCCCAGCATTTT. This encodes CASSPRTLQGSNQPQHF.

This clonotype was counted between two and nine times. A read error may account for a junction end that differs from germline. The rearrangement uses TRBV18 and TRBJ1-1; D is perhaps TRBD1 (5 bases). The CDR3 has 14 amino acids. CDR1 and CDR2 (germline): KGHSH, LQKENI. The CDR3 nucleotides are TGTGCCAGCTCACGTGAGACAGCTGACACAGAAGCTTTCTTT. Amino acid sequence: CASSRETADTEAFF.

To note about this clonotype: Possible read error: a much larger clone is one base away. The chain joins TRBV7-9 to TRBJ2-5; 7 positions match TRBD1. The CDR3 extends over 14 amino acids. Germline V gives CDR1 SEHNR, CDR2 FQNEAQ (reference sequence). The V segment lost 4 bases and the J segment 0 bases; nucleotides outside the gene matches: 2. The CDR3 is CASSWGTDQETQYF. In DNA, the CDR3 is TGTGCCAGCAGCTGGGGGACAGACCAAGAGACCCAGTACTTC. Filled out from reference TRBV7-9 and TRBJ2-5, the complete variable domain reads DTGVSQNPRHKITKRGQNVTFRCDPISEHNRLYWYRQTLGQGPEFLTYFQNEAQLEKSRLLSDRFSAERPKGSFSTLEIQRTEQGDSAMYLCASSWGTDQETQYFGPGTRLLVL.

This sequence joins TRBV10-3 and TRBJ1-1, with TRBD1 identical over 9 bases. CDR3 length: 14 residues. In germline, CDR1 is ENHRY, CDR2 SYGVKD. V lost 8 bases, J lost 4 bases, and 8 bases stayed unmatched. The CDR3 region has the DNA TGTGCCATCTCCATGGGACAGGGCAGCACTGAAGCTTTCTTT. Translated: CAISMGQGSTEAFF.

In its sample, this clonotype was seen once. A much bigger clone sits one base away, suggesting this may be a read error. J is TRBJ1-3 and V is TRBV7-9; D uncertain. The V gene's germline CDR1 is SEHNR and CDR2 FQNEAQ (reference sequence). The CDR3 is made up of 14 amino acids. The CDR3 sequence is CASSFARAGNTTYF. In DNA form, the CDR3 reads TGTGCCAGCAGCTTCGCAAGGGCTGGAAACACCACATATTTT.

The chain has TRBV5-1 and TRBJ1-1; TRBD1 agrees at 9 bases. The CDR3 has 15 residues. J was trimmed by 1 base and V by 5 bases; bases with no gene match: 6. Per germline, CDR1 SGHRS and CDR2 YFSETQ. The chain's CDR3 is CASSRDRAANTEAFF. DNA of the CDR3: TGCGCCAGCAGTAGGGACAGGGCAGCGAACACTGAAGCTTTCTTT.

The V call is TRBV19, the J call TRBJ2-5; possible D gene TRBD2, 5 bases. CDR3 length: 15 amino acids. Trimming stripped 4 bases from V and 4 bases from J, with 16 bases between. CDR1 is LNHDA and CDR2 is SQIVND in the germline V gene (reference sequence). The CDR3, as DNA: TGTGCCAGTAGTACCTCCACTCCCGGGGTAGAGACCCAGTACTTC. Its protein is CASSTSTPGVETQYF.

This clonotype was seen a few times. This chain joins TRBV5-5 and TRBJ1-1; D gene unclear. CDR1 is SGHKS, CDR2 YYEKEE, per germline (reference sequence). The CDR3 is made up of 12 amino acids. Trimming took 7 bases from V and 0 from J, leaving 7 bases between them. The CDR3 region is CASATVNTEAFF. The CDR3 bases are TGTGCCAGCGCGACGGTGAACACTGAAGCTTTCTTT.

The V gene is TRBV5-1, the J gene TRBJ1-3, with D tentatively TRBD1 (6 bases). The CDR3 has 14 amino acids. The V end lost 4 bases, the J end lost 4 bases, and 12 bases lay between the germline ends. The germline CDR1 and CDR2 sequences are SGHRS and YFSETQ. The CDR3: CASSDGTTGNTIYF. For the CDR3, the DNA is TGCGCCAGCAGCGATGGGACAACCGGAAACACCATATATTTT.

The count of this clonotype is one. The rearrangement links TRBV14 to TRBJ1-1; D is undetermined. The germline V gene encodes CDR1 SGHDN and CDR2 FVKESK. The CDR3 totals 15 residues. The V end lost 0 bases, the J end lost 0 bases, and 8 bases lay between the germline ends. This CDR3 is CASSQDRALNTEAFF. The CDR3 DNA reads TGTGCCAGCAGCCAAGATAGGGCGTTGAACACTGAAGCTTTCTTT. The complete variable domain, with remaining parts taken from reference TRBV14 and TRBJ1-1, reads EAGVTQFPSHSVIEKGQTVTLRCDPISGHDNLYWYRRVMGKEIKFLLHFVKESKQDESGMPNNRFLAERTGGTYSTLKVQPAELEDSGVYFCASSQDRALNTEAFFGQGTRLTVV.

This clonotype turned up a few times. V is TRBV2 and J is TRBJ1-1, with D perhaps matching TRBD1 (5 bases). V was cut by 7 bases and J by 4 bases, with 16 bases left in between. The CDR3 runs 14 residues. Germline V gene lookup returns CDR1 SNHLY and CDR2 FYNNEI. CDR3 DNA sequence: TGTGCCAGCACTCAACAGGAGGGAGGCACTGAAGCTTTCTTT. This encodes CASTQQEGGTEAFF.

A note on this clonotype: An end of the junction differs from the germline gene, which may be a read error. This chain connects TRBV7-3 to TRBJ1-1, with D unclear. Germline-derived CDR1 and CDR2 are SGHTA and FQGTGA. The CDR3 totals 13 residues. The chain's CDR3 is CASSPILKTEAFF. The CDR3 DNA reads TGTGCCAGCTCACCGATCTTGAAGACTGAAGCTTTCTTT.

J is TRBJ2-7 and V is TRBV2; a possible D gene is TRBD2 (6 bases). The V and J ends lost 1 base and 3 bases respectively, with 10 bases between them. Germline CDR1 and CDR2: SNHLY and FYNNEI. The CDR3 is 14 amino acids. The CDR3 spells CASSEVGLGYEQYF. The CDR3 coding sequence is TGTGCCAGCAGTGAAGTGGGACTCGGCTACGAGCAGTACTTC.

The chain links TRBV29-1 to TRBJ1-2; 8 bases agree with TRBD1. Germline-derived CDR1 and CDR2 are SQVTM and ANQGSEA. Trimming at V came to 6 bases and at J to 8 bases, leaving 8 bases not matched to a gene. The CDR3 is made up of 12 amino acids. CDR3 protein: CSVPIQGVGYTF. CDR3 coding DNA: TGCAGCGTCCCAATACAGGGGGTCGGCTACACCTTC.